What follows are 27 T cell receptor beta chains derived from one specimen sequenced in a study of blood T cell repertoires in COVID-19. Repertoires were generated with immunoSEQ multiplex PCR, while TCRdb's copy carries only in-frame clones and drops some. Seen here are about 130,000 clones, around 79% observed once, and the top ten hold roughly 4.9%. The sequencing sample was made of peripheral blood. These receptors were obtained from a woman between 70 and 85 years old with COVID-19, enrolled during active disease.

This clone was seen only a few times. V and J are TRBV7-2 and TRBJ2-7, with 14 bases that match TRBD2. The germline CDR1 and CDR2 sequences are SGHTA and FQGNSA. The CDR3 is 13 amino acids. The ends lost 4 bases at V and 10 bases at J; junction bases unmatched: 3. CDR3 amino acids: CASSSGLAGVQYF. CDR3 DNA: TGTGCCAGCAGCTCGGGACTAGCGGGGGTCCAGTACTTC.

CDR3 bases: TGTGCCAGCAGTGTGAGAAGTGGAGGGTACGAGCAGTACTTC. The encoded protein is CASSVRSGGYEQYF. V and J are TRBV6-4 and TRBJ2-7; possibly TRBD2 for D (6 bases). Germline assignment: CDR1 MRHNA and CDR2 SNTAGT. The CDR3 is made up of 14 amino acids. V was trimmed by 4 bases and J by 4 bases, leaving 14 bases between them.

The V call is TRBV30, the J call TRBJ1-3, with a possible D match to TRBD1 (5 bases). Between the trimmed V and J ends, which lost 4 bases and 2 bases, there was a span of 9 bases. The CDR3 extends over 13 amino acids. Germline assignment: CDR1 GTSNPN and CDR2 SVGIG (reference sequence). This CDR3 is CAWTAGAGNTIYF. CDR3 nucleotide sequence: TGTGCCTGGACCGCGGGGGCTGGAAACACCATATATTTT.

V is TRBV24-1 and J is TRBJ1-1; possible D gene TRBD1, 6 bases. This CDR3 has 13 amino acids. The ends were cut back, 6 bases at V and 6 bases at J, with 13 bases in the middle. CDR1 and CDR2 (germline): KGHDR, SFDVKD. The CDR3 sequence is CATSKTGLAEAFF. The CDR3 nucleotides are TGTGCCACCAGTAAAACAGGGCTGGCTGAAGCTTTCTTT.

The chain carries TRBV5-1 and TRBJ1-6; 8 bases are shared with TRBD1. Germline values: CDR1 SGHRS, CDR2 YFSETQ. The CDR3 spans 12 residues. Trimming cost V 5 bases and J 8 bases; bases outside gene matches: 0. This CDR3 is CASRQGDSPLHF. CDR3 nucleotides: TGCGCCAGCAGACAGGGGGATTCACCCCTCCACTTT. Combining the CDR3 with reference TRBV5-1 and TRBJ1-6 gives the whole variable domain KAGVTQTPRYLIKTRGQQVTLSCSPISGHRSVSWYQQTPGQGLQFLFEYFSETQRNKGNFPGRFSGRQFSNSRSEMNVSTLELGDSALYLCASRQGDSPLHFGNGTRLTVT.

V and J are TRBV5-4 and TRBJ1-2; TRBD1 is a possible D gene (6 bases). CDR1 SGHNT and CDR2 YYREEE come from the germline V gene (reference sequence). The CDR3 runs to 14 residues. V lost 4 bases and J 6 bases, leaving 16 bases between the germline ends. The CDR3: CASSTRGGWDGYTF. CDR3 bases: TGTGCCAGCAGCACAAGAGGGGGTTGGGATGGCTACACCTTC.

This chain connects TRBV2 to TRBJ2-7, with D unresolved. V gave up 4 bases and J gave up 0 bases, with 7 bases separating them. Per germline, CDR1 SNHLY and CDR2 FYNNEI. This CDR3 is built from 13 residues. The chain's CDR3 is CASSVYSSYEQYF. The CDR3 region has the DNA TGTGCCAGCAGTGTGTACAGCTCCTACGAGCAGTACTTC.

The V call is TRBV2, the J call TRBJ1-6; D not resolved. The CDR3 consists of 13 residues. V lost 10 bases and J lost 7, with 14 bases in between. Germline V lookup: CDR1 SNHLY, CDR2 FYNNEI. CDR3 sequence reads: CATCEGLNSPLHF. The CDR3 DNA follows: TGTGCCACCTGTGAAGGGCTCAATTCACCCCTCCACTTT.

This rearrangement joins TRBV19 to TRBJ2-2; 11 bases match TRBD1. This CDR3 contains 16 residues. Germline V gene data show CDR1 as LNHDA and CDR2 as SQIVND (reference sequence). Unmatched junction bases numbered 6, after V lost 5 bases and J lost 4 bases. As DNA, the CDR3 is TGTGCCAGTAGTGTGGACAGGGGGCCCAGCACCGGGGAGCTGTTTTTT. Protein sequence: CASSVDRGPSTGELFF.

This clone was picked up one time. CDR3 in amino acids: CASTPASGDNTEAFF. CDR3 DNA sequence: TGTGCCAGCACGCCCGCGTCAGGGGATAACACTGAAGCTTTCTTT. The V call is TRBV10-3, the J call TRBJ1-1; tentatively, D is TRBD1 (6 bases). The V and J ends lost 10 bases and 2 bases respectively, with 20 bases between them. The CDR3 is made up of 15 amino acids. From germline, CDR1 is ENHRY and CDR2 SYGVKD.

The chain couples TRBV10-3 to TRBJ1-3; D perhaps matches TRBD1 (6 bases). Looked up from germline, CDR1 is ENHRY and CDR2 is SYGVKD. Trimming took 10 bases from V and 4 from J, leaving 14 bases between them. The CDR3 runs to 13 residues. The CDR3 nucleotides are TGTGCCACGCGGACGGACAGAGGAAACACCATATATTTT. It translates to CATRTDRGNTIYF.

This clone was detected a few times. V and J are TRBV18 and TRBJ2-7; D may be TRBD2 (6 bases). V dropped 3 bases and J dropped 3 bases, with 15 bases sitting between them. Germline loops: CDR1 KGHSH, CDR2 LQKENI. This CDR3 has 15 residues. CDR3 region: CASSPAGRPLYEQYF. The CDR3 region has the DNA TGTGCCAGCTCACCGGCCGGGAGACCACTCTACGAGCAGTACTTC.

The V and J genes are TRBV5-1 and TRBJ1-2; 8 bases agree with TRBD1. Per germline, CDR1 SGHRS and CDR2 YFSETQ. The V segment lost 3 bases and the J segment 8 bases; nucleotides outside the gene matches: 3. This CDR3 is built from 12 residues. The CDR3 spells CASSWGTGGYTF. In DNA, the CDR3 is TGCGCCAGCAGCTGGGGGACAGGCGGCTACACCTTC.

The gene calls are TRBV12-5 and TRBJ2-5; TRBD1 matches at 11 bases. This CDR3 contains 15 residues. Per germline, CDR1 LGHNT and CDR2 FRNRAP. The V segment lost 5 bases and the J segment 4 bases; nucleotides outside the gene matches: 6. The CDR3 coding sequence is TGTGCTAGTGGTCCCGGGACAGGGGGGGGAGAGACCCAGTACTTC. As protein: CASGPGTGGGETQYF.

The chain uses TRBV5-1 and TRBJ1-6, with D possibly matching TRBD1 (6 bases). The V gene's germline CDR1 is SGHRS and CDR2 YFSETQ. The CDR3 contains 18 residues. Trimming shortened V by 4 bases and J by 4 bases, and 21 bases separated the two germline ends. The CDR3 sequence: CASSADLPGHPYNSPLHF. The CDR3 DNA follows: TGCGCCAGCAGCGCGGACCTTCCGGGACACCCATATAATTCACCCCTCCACTTT.

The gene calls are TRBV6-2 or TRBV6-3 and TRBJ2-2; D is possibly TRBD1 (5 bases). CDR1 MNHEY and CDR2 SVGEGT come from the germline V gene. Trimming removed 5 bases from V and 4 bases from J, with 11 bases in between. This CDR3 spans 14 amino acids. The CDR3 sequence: CASSLARVTGELFF. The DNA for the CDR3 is TGTGCCAGCAGTCTGGCCAGGGTCACCGGGGAGCTGTTTTTT.

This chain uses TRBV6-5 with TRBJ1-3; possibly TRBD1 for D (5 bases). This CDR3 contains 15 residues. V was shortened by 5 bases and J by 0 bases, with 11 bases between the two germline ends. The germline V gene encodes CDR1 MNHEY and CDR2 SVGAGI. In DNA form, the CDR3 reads TGTGCCAGCAGTCTCGGGACTTTCTCTGGAAACACCATATATTTT. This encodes CASSLGTFSGNTIYF.

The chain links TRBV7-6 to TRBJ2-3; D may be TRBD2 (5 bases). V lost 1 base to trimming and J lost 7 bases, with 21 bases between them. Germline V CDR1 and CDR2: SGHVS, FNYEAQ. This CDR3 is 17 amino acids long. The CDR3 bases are TGTGCCAGCAGCTTAGGTCTGGGAAGAGAGGGAGACCATACGCAGTATTTT. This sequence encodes CASSLGLGREGDHTQYF.

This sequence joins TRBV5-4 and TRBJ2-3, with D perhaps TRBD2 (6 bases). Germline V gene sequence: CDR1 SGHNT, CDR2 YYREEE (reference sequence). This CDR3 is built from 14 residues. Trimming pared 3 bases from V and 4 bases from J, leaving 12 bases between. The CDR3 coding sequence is TGTGCCAGCAGCTCCGAGTGGGGGGCAGATACGCAGTATTTT. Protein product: CASSSEWGADTQYF.

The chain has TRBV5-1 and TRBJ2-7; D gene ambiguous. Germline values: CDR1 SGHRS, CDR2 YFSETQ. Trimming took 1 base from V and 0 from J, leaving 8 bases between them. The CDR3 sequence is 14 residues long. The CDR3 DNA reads TGCGCCAGCAGCTTGCAGCCAGGCTCCTACGAGCAGTACTTC. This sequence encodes CASSLQPGSYEQYF.

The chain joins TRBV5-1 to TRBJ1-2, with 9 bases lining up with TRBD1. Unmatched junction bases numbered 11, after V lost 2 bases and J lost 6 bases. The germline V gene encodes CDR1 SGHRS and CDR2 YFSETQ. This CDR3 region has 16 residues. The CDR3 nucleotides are TGCGCCAGCAGCTTTGCCGGGACTGGACAGGGGCATGGCTACACCTTC. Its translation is CASSFAGTGQGHGYTF.

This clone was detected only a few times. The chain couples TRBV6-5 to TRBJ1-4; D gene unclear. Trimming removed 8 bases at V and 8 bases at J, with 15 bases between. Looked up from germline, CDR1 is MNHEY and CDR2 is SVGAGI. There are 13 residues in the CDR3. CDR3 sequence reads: CASLLLGREKLFF. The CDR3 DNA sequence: TGTGCCAGCCTCCTACTTGGGAGGGAAAAACTGTTTTTT.

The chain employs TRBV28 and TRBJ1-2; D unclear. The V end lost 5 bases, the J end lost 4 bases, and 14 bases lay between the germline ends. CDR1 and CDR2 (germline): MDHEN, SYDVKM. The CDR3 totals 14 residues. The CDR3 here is CASSPRGGPYGYTF. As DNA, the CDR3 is TGTGCCAGCAGTCCCCGGGGAGGGCCCTATGGCTACACCTTC.

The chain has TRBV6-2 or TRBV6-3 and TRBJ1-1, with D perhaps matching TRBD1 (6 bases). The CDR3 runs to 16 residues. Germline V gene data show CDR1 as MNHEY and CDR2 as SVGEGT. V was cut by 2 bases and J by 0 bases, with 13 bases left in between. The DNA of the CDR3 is TGTGCCAGCAGTTACAGGGGTGGGGGCTTGAACACTGAAGCTTTCTTT. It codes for CASSYRGGGLNTEAFF.

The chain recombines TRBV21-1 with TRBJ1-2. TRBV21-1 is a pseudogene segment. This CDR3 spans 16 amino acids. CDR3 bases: TGTGCCAGCAGTCCCGATGGAGGTATTACCAACTATGGCTACACCTTC. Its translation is CASSPDGGITNYGYTF.

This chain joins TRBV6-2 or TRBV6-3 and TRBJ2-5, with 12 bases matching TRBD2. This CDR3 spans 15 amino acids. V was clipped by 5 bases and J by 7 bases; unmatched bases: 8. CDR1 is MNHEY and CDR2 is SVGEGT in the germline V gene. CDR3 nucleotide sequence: TGTGCCAGCAGTCCCCTAGCGGGGGGGCCGGGGACCCAGTACTTC. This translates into CASSPLAGGPGTQYF.

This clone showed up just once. This CDR3 reads CASSEPPSALYNEQFF. Written as DNA, the CDR3 is TGTGCCAGCAGTGAACCCCCCAGCGCACTCTACAATGAGCAGTTCTTC. This sequence joins TRBV2 and TRBJ2-1; D not certain. The CDR3 is 16 amino acids. Germline V CDR1 and CDR2: SNHLY, FYNNEI. Trimming stripped 2 bases from V and 3 bases from J, with 14 bases between.